This note documents a single T cell receptor (beta chain) sequence. As yet, its antigen is unknown. This entry comes from a study of tissue T cells after allogeneic stem cell transplantation. Broader study findings: Motif-based clustering found tissue-specific repertoire signatures shared across patients, though few clones were shared.

Produced via immunoSEQ multiplex PCR; TCRdb's table is partial and in-frame only. In the table there are some 25,000 clones, about 73% of which are singletons. Germline trimming cut 4 bases from V and 4 bases from J; bases unmatched to any gene: 8. The germline CDR1 and CDR2 sequences are SGHVS and FNYEAQ. The CDR3 is made up of 15 amino acids. The material sequenced was tissue from the ileum, taken at autopsy. The genes are TRBV7-6 and TRBJ1-2, with TRBD1 matching over 8 bases. The clonotype was recovered from a female donor of 60 years or more with lung cancer. This CDR3 reads CASSSSTGTGYGYTF. In nucleotides, the CDR3 is TGTGCCAGCAGCTCCTCAACCGGGACAGGCTATGGCTACACCTTC.